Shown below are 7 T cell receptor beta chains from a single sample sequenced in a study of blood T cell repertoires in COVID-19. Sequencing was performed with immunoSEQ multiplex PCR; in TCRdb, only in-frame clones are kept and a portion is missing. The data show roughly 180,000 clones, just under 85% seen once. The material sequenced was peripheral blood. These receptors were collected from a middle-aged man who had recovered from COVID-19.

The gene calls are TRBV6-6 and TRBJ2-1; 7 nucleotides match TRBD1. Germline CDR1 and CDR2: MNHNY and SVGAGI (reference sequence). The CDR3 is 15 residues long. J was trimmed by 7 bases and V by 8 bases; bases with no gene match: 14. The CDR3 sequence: CASWSPGQNSNEQFF. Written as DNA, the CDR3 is TGTGCCAGCTGGTCCCCGGGACAGAACTCGAATGAGCAGTTCTTC.

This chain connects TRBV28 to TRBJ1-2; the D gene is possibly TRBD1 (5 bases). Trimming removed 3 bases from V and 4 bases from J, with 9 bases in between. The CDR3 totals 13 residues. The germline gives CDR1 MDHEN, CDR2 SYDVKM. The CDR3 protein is CASSLEGFYGYTF. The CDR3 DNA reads TGTGCCAGCAGTTTGGAGGGGTTCTATGGCTACACCTTC.

CDR3 DNA sequence: TGTGCCAGCAGCTTACTCCCGCACTCCCCGGAGACCCAGTACTTC. Its protein product is CASSLLPHSPETQYF. V and J are TRBV5-8 and TRBJ2-5, with D hard to call. The CDR3 extends over 15 amino acids. Trimming took off 2 bases at V and 5 bases at J, with 16 bases between the two ends. Germline V gene lookup returns CDR1 SGHTS and CDR2 YDEGEE.

Here the CDR3 reads CASIPSTDYEQYF. The CDR3 DNA sequence: TGTGCCAGCATCCCCTCGACAGATTACGAGCAGTACTTC. J is TRBJ2-7 and V is TRBV6-6, with D tentatively TRBD1 (5 bases). CDR3 size: 13 residues. V lost 7 bases to trimming and J lost 4 bases, with 14 bases between them. CDR1 is MNHNY and CDR2 is SVGAGI in the germline V gene (reference sequence).

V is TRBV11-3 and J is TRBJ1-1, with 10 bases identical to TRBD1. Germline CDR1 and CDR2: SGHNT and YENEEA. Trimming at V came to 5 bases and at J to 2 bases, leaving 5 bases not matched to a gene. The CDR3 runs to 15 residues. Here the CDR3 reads CASSGRTGGNTEAFF. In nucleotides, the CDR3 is TGTGCCAGCAGCGGGAGGACAGGGGGAAACACTGAAGCTTTCTTT.

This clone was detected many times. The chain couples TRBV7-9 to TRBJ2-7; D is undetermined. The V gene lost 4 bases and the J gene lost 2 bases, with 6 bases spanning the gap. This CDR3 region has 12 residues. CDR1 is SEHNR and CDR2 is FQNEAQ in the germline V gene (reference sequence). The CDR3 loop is CASSSNPYEQYF. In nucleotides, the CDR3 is TGTGCCAGCAGCTCTAATCCCTACGAGCAGTACTTC.

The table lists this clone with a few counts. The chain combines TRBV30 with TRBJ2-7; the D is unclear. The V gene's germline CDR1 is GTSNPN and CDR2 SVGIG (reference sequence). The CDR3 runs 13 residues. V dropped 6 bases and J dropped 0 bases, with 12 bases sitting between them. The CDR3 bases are TGTGCCTGCCGCAGGCCGAGCTCCTACGAGCAGTACTTC. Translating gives CACRRPSSYEQYF.